This entry lists 11 T cell receptor beta chains sequenced from one sample in a study of T cell clones after liver transplantation. Clones were read by immunoSEQ multiplex PCR, and TCRdb kept only the in-frame ones, dropping some. The table includes roughly 17,000 clones, 80% detected once. The sample in question was CD8+ T cells from blood, obtained 48 to 50 months after liver transplant. These receptor sequences come from a human patient who received a liver transplant. Part of the T cell pool may stem from the graft donor.

The chain has TRBV19 and TRBJ2-7, with TRBD2 identical over 12 bases. Germline V CDR1 and CDR2: LNHDA, SQIVND (reference sequence). The CDR3 is 15 amino acids. J gave up 10 bases and V 0 bases, and 7 bases lay outside the gene matches. The CDR3 region is CASSIELAGGQRQYF. CDR3 nucleotides: TGTGCCAGTAGTATAGAACTAGCGGGAGGTCAGCGTCAGTACTTC.

V gene TRBV4-3 combines with J gene TRBJ2-1; 8 bases map to TRBD1. Germline CDR1 and CDR2: LGHNA and YSLEER. V lost 4 bases to trimming and J lost 1 base; unmatched junction nucleotides: 3. The CDR3 runs to 15 residues. CDR3: CASSPTGESYNEQFF. The CDR3 coding sequence is TGCGCCAGCAGCCCGACAGGGGAATCCTACAATGAGCAGTTCTTC.

This chain connects TRBV19 to TRBJ1-1; D possibly corresponds to TRBD1 (6 bases). Germline V gives CDR1 LNHDA, CDR2 SQIVND (reference sequence). The CDR3 has 13 residues. V was clipped by 3 bases and J by 4 bases, with 9 bases between them. CDR3 DNA: TGTGCCAGTAGTATCACAGGGCGCACTGAAGCTTTCTTT. Residues: CASSITGRTEAFF.

The chain employs TRBV9 and TRBJ2-1, with 9 positions matching TRBD2. The CDR3 spans 18 residues. V lost 1 base and J lost 5; bases outside the gene matches: 13. In germline, CDR1 is SGDLS, CDR2 YYNGEE. CDR3 amino acids: CASSVWAGGDYKNNEQFF. As DNA, the CDR3 is TGTGCCAGCAGCGTATGGGCGGGAGGGGACTATAAAAACAATGAGCAGTTCTTC.

V gene TRBV19 combines with J gene TRBJ2-1, with 7 positions matching TRBD2. The CDR3 sequence is 15 residues long. Germline trimming cut 7 bases from V and 7 bases from J; bases unmatched to any gene: 13. From germline, CDR1 is LNHDA and CDR2 SQIVND (reference sequence). The CDR3 loop reads CASTARGGRFNEQFF. The CDR3 bases are TGTGCCAGTACCGCTAGGGGAGGGCGTTTTAATGAGCAGTTCTTC.

The V gene is TRBV10-3, the J gene TRBJ1-2; D gene uncertain. V lost 0 bases to trimming and J lost 0 bases, with 8 bases between them. Germline V gene data show CDR1 as ENHRY and CDR2 as SYGVKD. The CDR3 covers 15 residues. The CDR3 loop reads CAISESGFPNYGYTF. The CDR3 nucleotides read TGTGCCATCAGTGAGTCTGGGTTCCCTAACTATGGCTACACCTTC.

The chain combines TRBV29-1 with TRBJ1-2; perhaps TRBD1 as D (5 bases). Deletions cut 5 bases from V and 2 bases from J, with 9 bases between. Germline lookup yields CDR1 SQVTM and CDR2 ANQGSEA. The CDR3 is made up of 12 amino acids. DNA for the CDR3: TGCAGCGTTACCGGGGCAAACTATGGCTACACCTTC. Residues: CSVTGANYGYTF.

The gene calls are TRBV5-6 and TRBJ2-1; no clear D. V was shortened by 2 bases and J by 5 bases, with 5 bases between the two germline ends. The CDR3 sequence is 12 residues long. In germline, CDR1 is SGHDT, CDR2 YYEEEE. CDR3 nucleotide sequence: TGTGCCAGCAGCTTAATTAACAATGAGCAGTTCTTC. Its translation: CASSLINNEQFF.

The J gene is TRBJ2-7, the V gene TRBV28; D not resolved. The ends were cut back, 5 bases at V and 1 base at J, with 6 bases in the middle. CDR1 and CDR2 (germline): MDHEN, SYDVKM. CDR3 length equals 12 residues. DNA for the CDR3: TGTGCCAGCAGTCTTGGGTCCTACGAGCAGTACTTC. Amino acids: CASSLGSYEQYF. Together with reference TRBV28 and TRBJ2-7, the CDR3 gives the full variable domain: DVKVTQSSRYLVKRTGEKVFLECVQDMDHENMFWYRQDPGLGLRLIYFSYDVKMKEKGDIPEGYSVSREKKERFSLILESASTNQTSMYLCASSLGSYEQYFGPGTRLTVT.

The table lists this clone with a few counts. J is TRBJ2-7 and V is TRBV4-2, with 12 nucleotides matching TRBD2. V gave up 3 bases and J gave up 6 bases; unmatched junction bases: 15. Per germline, CDR1 LGHNA and CDR2 YNFKEQ. The CDR3 contains 18 residues. This CDR3 is CASSQDGRSASGRGEQYF. In DNA, the CDR3 is TGTGCCAGCAGCCAGGACGGGCGTTCGGCTAGCGGGAGGGGCGAGCAGTACTTC.

This rearrangement joins TRBV4-2 to TRBJ1-2, with TRBD1 as a possible D gene (5 bases). This CDR3 is built from 14 residues. The germline gives CDR1 LGHNA, CDR2 YNFKEQ. Trimming pared 0 bases from V and 6 bases from J, leaving 11 bases between. In nucleotides, the CDR3 is TGTGCCAGCAGCCAAGACAGGGCCCGGAATGGCTACACCTTC. This codes for CASSQDRARNGYTF.